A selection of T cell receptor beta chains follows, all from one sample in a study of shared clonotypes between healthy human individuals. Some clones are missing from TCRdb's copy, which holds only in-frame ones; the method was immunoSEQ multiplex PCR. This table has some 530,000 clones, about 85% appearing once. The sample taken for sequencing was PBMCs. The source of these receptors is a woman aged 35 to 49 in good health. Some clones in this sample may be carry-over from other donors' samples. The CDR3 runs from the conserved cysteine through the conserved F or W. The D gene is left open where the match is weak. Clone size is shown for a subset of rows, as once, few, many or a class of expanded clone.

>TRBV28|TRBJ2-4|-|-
CASSLRRGLLAKNIQYF
TGTGCCAGCAGTTTAAGGCGGGGCCTTCTAGCCAAAAACATTCAGTACTTC
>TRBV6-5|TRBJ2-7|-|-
CASSYSGQGTYEQYF
TGTGCCAGCAGTTACTCTGGTCAGGGGACCTACGAGCAGTACTTC
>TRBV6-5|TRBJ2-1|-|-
CASSPTGYNEQFF
TGTGCCAGCAGCCCGACAGGATACAATGAGCAGTTCTTC
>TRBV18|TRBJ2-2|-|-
CASSPQEANTGELFF
TGTGCCAGCTCACCACAGGAAGCGAACACCGGGGAGCTGTTTTTT
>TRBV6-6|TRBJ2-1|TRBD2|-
CASSLGLAGSNEQFF
TGTGCCAGCAGTCTGGGACTAGCGGGAAGCAATGAGCAGTTCTTC
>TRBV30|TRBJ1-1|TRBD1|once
CAWSPGTGVTEAFF
TGTGCCTGGAGTCCCGGGACAGGGGTTACTGAAGCTTTCTTT
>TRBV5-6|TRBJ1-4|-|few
CASSQQGLGEKLFF
TGTGCCAGCAGCCAACAGGGTTTGGGTGAAAAACTGTTTTTT
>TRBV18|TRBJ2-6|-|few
CASSPRGESNSGANVLTF
TGTGCCAGCTCACCACGGGGGGAGTCGAACTCTGGGGCCAACGTCCTGACTTTC
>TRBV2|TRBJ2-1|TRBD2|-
CASSRLAGGSYNEQFF
TGTGCCAGCAGTCGACTAGCGGGAGGGTCCTACAATGAGCAGTTCTTC
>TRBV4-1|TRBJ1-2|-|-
CASSQVPFYGYTF
TGCGCCAGCAGCCAAGTACCTTTTTATGGCTACACCTTC
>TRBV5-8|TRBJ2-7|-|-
CASSLLSGSYTYEQYF
TGTGCCAGCAGCTTGTTATCGGGCTCCTACACTTACGAGCAGTACTTC
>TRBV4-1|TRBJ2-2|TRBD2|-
CASSHETSGRHTGELFF
TGCGCCAGCAGCCATGAAACTAGCGGGAGGCACACCGGGGAGCTGTTTTTT
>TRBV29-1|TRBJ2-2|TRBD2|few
CSVDPGGGTGELFF
TGCAGCGTTGACCCGGGAGGGGGCACCGGGGAGCTGTTTTTT
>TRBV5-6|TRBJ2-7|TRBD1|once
CASSWGLGQGTVQYF
TGTGCCAGCAGCTGGGGTTTGGGACAGGGTACAGTGCAGTACTTC
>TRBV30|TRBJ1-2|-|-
CGYRDGNYCYTF
TGTGGGTACCGGGACGGTAACTATTGCTACACCTTC
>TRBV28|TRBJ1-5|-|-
CASSLPGQYSNQPQHF
TGTGCCAGCAGCCTCCCCGGGCAGTATAGCAATCAGCCCCAGCATTTT
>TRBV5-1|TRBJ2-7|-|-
CASSRDSTSYEQYF
TGCGCCAGCAGCCGGGACTCGACCTCATACGAGCAGTACTTC
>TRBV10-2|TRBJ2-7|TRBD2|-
CAISESSYGGSSEQYF
TGTGCCATCAGTGAGTCGAGTTATGGCGGGAGTTCCGAGCAGTACTTC
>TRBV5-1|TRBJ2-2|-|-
CASRRNTGELFF
TGCGCCAGCAGACGCAACACCGGGGAGCTGTTTTTT
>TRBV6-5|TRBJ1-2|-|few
CASSYHGQTYGYTF
TGTGCCAGCAGTTACCATGGACAGACTTATGGCTACACCTTC
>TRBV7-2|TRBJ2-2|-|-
CASSIRGTGELFF
TGTGCCAGCAGCATCAGGGGCACCGGGGAGCTGTTTTTT
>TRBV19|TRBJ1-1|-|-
CASSIWQNTEAFF
TGTGCCAGTAGTATTTGGCAGAACACTGAAGCTTTCTTT
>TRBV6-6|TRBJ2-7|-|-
CASSYSNFYEQYF
TGTGCCAGCAGTTACTCGAACTTCTACGAGCAGTACTTC
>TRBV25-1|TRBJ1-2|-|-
CASSPPGHVYGYTF
TGTGCCAGCAGTCCTCCCGGACACGTCTATGGCTACACCTTC
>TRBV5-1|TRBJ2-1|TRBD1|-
CASSIQGQSGYNEQFF
TGCGCCAGCAGCATACAGGGACAGTCGGGCTACAATGAGCAGTTCTTC
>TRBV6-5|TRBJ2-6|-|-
CASSTLSGANVLTF
TGTGCCAGCAGTACCCTCTCTGGGGCCAACGTCCTGACTTTC
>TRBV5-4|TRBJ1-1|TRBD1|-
CASSLGPLDRDTEAFF
TGTGCCAGCAGCTTGGGGCCATTGGACAGGGACACTGAAGCTTTCTTT
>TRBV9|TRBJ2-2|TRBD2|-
CASSAGAGVDTGELFF
TGTGCCAGCAGCGCCGGAGCGGGAGTGGACACCGGGGAGCTGTTTTTT
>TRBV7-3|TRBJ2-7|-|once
CASSVTGGYEQYF
TGTGCCAGCAGCGTCACCGGTGGGTACGAGCAGTACTTC
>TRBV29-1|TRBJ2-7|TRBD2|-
CSVTGTSGSYEQYF
TGCAGCGTAACAGGGACTAGCGGGAGCTACGAGCAGTACTTC
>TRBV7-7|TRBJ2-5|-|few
CASSLLPTVETQYF
TGTGCTAGCAGCTTGCTGCCCACAGTGGAGACCCAGTACTTC
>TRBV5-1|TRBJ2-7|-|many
CASSIRGAGNEQYF
TGCGCCAGCAGCATCCGGGGGGCAGGGAACGAGCAGTACTTC
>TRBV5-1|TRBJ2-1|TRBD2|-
CASSLDRTSRYNEQFF
TGCGCCAGCAGCTTGGATAGGACTAGCAGATACAATGAGCAGTTCTTC
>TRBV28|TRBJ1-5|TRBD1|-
CASSRTGSAQPQHF
TGTGCCAGCAGCCGGACAGGGTCGGCTCAGCCCCAGCATTTT
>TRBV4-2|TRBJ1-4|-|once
CASSQGRGGGGEKLFF
TGTGCCAGCAGCCAAGGCCGGGGTGGAGGTGGTGAAAAACTGTTTTTT
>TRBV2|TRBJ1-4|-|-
CASSVLGASEKLFF
TGTGCCAGCAGTGTCTTGGGGGCCAGTGAAAAACTGTTTTTT
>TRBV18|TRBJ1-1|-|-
CTSSPRGFSEAFF
TGTACCAGCTCACCCCGGGGTTTCTCTGAAGCTTTCTTT
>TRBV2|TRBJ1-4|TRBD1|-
CASSYRGANEKLFF
TGTGCCAGCAGTTACAGGGGAGCTAATGAAAAACTGTTTTTT
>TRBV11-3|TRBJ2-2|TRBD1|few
CASSPRDRASTGELFF
TGTGCCAGCAGCCCCCGGGACAGGGCGTCTACCGGGGAGCTGTTTTTT
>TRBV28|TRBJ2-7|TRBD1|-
CASSLVEPGQGYEQYF
TGTGCCAGCAGTTTAGTAGAACCGGGACAGGGCTACGAGCAGTACTTC
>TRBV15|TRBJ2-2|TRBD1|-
CATSRGGTGGSGELFF
TGTGCCACCAGCAGAGGGGGTACAGGGGGTTCCGGGGAGCTGTTTTTT
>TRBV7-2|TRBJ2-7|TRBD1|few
CASSLVSGQGFNEQYF
TGTGCCAGCAGCTTAGTGTCGGGACAGGGCTTCAACGAGCAGTACTTC
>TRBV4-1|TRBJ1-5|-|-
CASSQARNIPQPQHF
TGCGCCAGCAGCCAAGCCCGGAACATCCCCCAGCCCCAGCATTTT
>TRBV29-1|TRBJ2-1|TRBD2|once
CSVESGTRVYNEQFF
TGCAGCGTTGAAAGCGGGACTAGAGTCTACAATGAGCAGTTCTTC
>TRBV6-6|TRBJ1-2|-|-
CASRLDGYTF
TGTGCCAGCAGGCTAGATGGCTACACCTTC
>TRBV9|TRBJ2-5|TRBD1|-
CASSTGATGGETQYF
TGTGCCAGCAGTACCGGAGCGACAGGGGGAGAGACCCAGTACTTC
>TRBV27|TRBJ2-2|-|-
CASSPLGGELFF
TGTGCCAGCAGTCCCCTTGGCGGGGAGCTGTTTTTT
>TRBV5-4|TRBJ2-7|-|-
CASSLKGGSYEQYF
TGTGCCAGCAGCTTGAAGGGGGGCTCCTACGAGCAGTACTTC
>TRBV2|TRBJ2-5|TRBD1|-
CASTLEGTGGWTQYF
TGTGCCAGCACCCTCGAAGGGACAGGGGGCTGGACCCAGTACTTC
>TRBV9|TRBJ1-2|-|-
CASSVAWGVGYTF
TGTGCCAGCAGCGTAGCTTGGGGGGTAGGCTACACCTTC
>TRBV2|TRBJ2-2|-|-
CASRAARAGELFF
TGTGCCAGCAGGGCGGCCCGCGCCGGGGAGCTGTTTTTT
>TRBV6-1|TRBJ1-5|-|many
CASNLGPQPQHF
TGTGCCAGCAATTTAGGGCCCCAGCCCCAGCATTTT
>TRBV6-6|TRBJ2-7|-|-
CASSYPAVHSYEQYF
TGTGCCAGCAGTTACCCGGCGGTACACTCCTACGAGCAGTACTTC
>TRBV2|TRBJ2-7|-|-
CASSELAHQYF
TGTGCCAGCAGTGAATTGGCTCACCAGTACTTC
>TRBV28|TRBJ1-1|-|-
CASSLVVRGTEAFF
TGTGCCAGCAGTTTAGTTGTCAGGGGAACTGAAGCTTTCTTT
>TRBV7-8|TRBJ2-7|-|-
CASSFPRHSPYEQYF
TGTGCCAGCAGTTTCCCCCGCCACTCACCCTACGAGCAGTACTTC
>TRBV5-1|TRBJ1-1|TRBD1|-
CASRLWTGHGLNTEAFF
TGCGCCAGCAGACTATGGACAGGCCACGGGCTGAACACTGAAGCTTTCTTT